This T cell receptor (beta chain) was recovered during a study of cytomegalovirus exposure and HLA in healthy donors. Whole-study results and caveats: Researchers catalogued under 200 TCR beta chains as cytomegalovirus-associated. Earlier analysis found most TCR beta V segments productive about 90% or about 30% of the time.

About this clone itself: Antigen unknown.

13 Jbeta primers and 60 Vbeta primers were used for the PCR. The repertoire was sequenced with immunoSEQ multiplex PCR; TCRdb's copy has only in-frame clones and lacks some. The sample holds roughly 50,000 clones. The sequence came from a male donor in good health and CMV-seropositive. Sequences were obtained from PBMCs.

The CDR3 nucleotides are TGTGCCAGCAGTGAAAGCGGGGTCAAAACAGATACGCAGTATTTT. It translates to CASSESGVKTDTQYF. This rearrangement joins TRBV6-1 to TRBJ2-3, with 7 bases matching TRBD2. The CDR3 is made up of 15 amino acids. The germline CDR1 and CDR2 sequences are MNHNS and SASEGT. Losses at the gene ends were 2 bases for V and 3 bases for J; bases not matched to a gene: 5.